This T cell receptor beta chain comes out of a study of T cells in Graves' hyperthyroidism and ophthalmopathy. The study excluded patients with uncontrolled infection, other autoimmune disease, pregnancy or lactation. The PBMCs studied were ones that came from approximately 9.9 ml fresh peripheral blood. Study-wide results and caveats: Model-based prediction identified ophthalmopathy a median around 6.5 months prior to its onset.

Researchers amplified the TCR beta CDR3 regions from RNA transcripts. The HTBI set primed first-round TCR CDR3 RT-PCR. TCRdb processed the multiplex PCR reads anew with MiXCR; each CDR3 protein has one entry. Of fewer than 400,000 distinct CDR3 sequences listed, around 25% are singletons. Concerning this clonotype itself: Its antigen is currently unknown.

J was trimmed by 3 bases and V by 3 bases; bases with no gene match: 5. Germline V CDR1 and CDR2: MNHGY, SVAAGI. The CDR3 spans 15 residues. The chain joins TRBV6-9 to TRBJ2-1; 7 bases fit TRBD2. This clonotype was sampled from a man in his fifties with Graves' hyperthyroidism. The source material was blood. CDR3 protein: CASSYLAGDYNEQFF. The CDR3 DNA sequence: TGTGCCAGCAGTTACCTGGCGGGAGACTACAATGAGCAGTTCTTC.